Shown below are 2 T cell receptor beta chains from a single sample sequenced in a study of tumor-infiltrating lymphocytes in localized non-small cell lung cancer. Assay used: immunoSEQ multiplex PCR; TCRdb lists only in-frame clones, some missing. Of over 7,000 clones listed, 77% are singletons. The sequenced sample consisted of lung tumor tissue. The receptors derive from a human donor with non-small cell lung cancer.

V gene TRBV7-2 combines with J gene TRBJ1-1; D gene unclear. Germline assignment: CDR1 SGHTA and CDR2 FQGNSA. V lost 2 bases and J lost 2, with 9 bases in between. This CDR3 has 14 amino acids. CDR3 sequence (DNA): TGTGCCAGCAGCTTAATCGCCGACAACACTGAAGCTTTCTTT. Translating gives CASSLIADNTEAFF.

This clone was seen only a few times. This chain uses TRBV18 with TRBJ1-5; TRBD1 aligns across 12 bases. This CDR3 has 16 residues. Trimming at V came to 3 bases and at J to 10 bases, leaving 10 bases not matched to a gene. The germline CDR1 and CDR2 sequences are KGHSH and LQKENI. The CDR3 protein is CASSPAGTGGSSPQHF. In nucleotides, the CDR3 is TGTGCCAGCTCACCCGCCGGGACAGGGGGCTCATCCCCCCAGCATTTT. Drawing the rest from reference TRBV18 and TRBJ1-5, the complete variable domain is NAGVMQNPRHLVRRRGQEARLRCSPMKGHSHVYWYRQLPEEGLKFMVYLQKENIIDESGMPKERFSAEFPKEGPSILRIQQVVRGDSAAYFCASSPAGTGGSSPQHFGDGTRLSIL.